This TCR beta chain is from a study of spatial heterogeneity in lung cancer. As for the study in general: Available follow-up PBMC samples were sequenced, at a median of roughly 2 years post-resection. Unique TCR and UMI combinations averaged more than ten appearances each in raw reads. Sequence detection consistently recorded a greater number of beta-chain than alpha-chain sequences.

Germline V lookup: CDR1 LNHDA, CDR2 SQIVND (reference sequence). The CDR3 extends over 15 amino acids. General study results and limits: Ubiquitous expanded tumor TCRs appeared in blood more at resection than follow-up.

TCRdb processed the 5' RACE reads anew with MiXCR; each CDR3 protein has one entry. The sample shows around 110,000 distinct CDR3 sequences, more than 9% of them seen only once. With regard to this clonotype: Its matching antigen is unknown. A much larger clone sits a single nucleotide away, making a read error possible.

Time point in this sample: blood at routine non-recurrence follow-up after resection. The study sequenced unsorted whole RNA from tumor, nontumor lung or frozen PBMC. This TCR derives from a male donor with early-stage non-small cell lung cancer. The chain is built from TRBV19 and TRBJ2-2, with TRBD1 identical over 10 bases. Sequencing used PBMCs, obtained at follow-up. The chain's CDR3 is CATRTGGSKTGELFF. In DNA, the CDR3 is TGTGCCACCAGGACAGGGGGGTCGAAAACCGGGGAGCTGTTTTTT.